The T cell receptor (beta chain) under discussion was sequenced for a study of vaccination and CD4 T cells after COVID-19. Overall study: Convalescent study patients returned SARS-CoV-2 positive nasal swab PCR results, with several mild cases and one severe. Stimuli were overlapping spike peptide pools of SARS-CoV-2 and three common cold coronaviruses (HCoV-NL63, HCoV-OC43, HCoV-229E). Study-wide results and limits: Researchers report that a median roughly 85% of reactive clones in convalescent patients surfaced only post-vaccination.

Noted treatment: roughly 11-day PBMC culture with coronavirus spike peptide pools or control peptides (ViraFEST assay). V shed 4 bases and J shed 2 bases, with 16 bases lying between them. Germline V gives CDR1 SGHRS, CDR2 YFSETQ. The length of the CDR3 is 15 residues. A note on this clonotype: The antigen is undetermined.

The study sequenced cultured CD4+ T cell DNA using the Oncomine TCR Beta short-read assay. Each CDR3 protein gets one entry after TCRdb re-called the PCR reads with MiXCR. Of roughly 15,000 distinct CDR3 sequences in the sample, 45% to 65% were seen once. The sequence derives from a human donor who had recovered from COVID-19. The sequenced sample consisted of CD4+ T cells from blood, cultured in vitro. J is TRBJ2-7 and V is TRBV5-1; D is perhaps TRBD1 (6 bases). The CDR3 nucleotides are TGCGCCAGCAGCCGAGACGGGACATCAACCTACGAGCAGTACTTC. Protein sequence: CASSRDGTSTYEQYF.